This entry concerns a single T cell receptor (beta chain). CDR3 length: 13 amino acids. V lost 6 bases to trimming and J lost 3 bases, with 11 bases between them. This specimen belongs to a study of blood T cell repertoires in COVID-19. About the study: Acute-phase and convalescent COVID-19 samples originated in the United States, Italy and Spain. The analysed material was cDNA or gDNA that came from T cells, B-cell-depleted T cells, or PBMCs.

In the authors' workflow: Reference gene primer amplification gave nucleated cell count estimates. Sequenced by immunoSEQ multiplex PCR; TCRdb stores in-frame clones only, minus some. That table gives V, J and clone size, and the DNA gave D and trimming. The repertoire includes 300,000 to 400,000 clones, roughly 84% of them detected once, and 1% sits in the top ten. Sequenced sample: peripheral blood. This receptor was taken from a man aged 50 to 59 with active or convalescent COVID-19. The chain links TRBV12-3 or TRBV12-4 to TRBJ1-1; D not certain. CDR3 sequence: CASRPVRDTEAFF. CDR3 nucleotide sequence: TGTGCCAGCAGGCCCGTGAGGGACACTGAAGCTTTCTTT.